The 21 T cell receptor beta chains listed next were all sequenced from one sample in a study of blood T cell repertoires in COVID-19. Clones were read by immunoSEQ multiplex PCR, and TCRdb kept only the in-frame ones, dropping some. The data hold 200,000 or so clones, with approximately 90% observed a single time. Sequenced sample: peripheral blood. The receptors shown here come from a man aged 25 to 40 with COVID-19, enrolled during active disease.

This CDR3 reads CASSPQTGSYNEQFF. Written as DNA, the CDR3 is TGTGCCAGCAGCCCCCAGACAGGGTCCTACAATGAGCAGTTCTTC. The chain joins TRBV9 to TRBJ2-1; 7 positions match TRBD1. Trimming removed 4 bases from V and 1 base from J; junction bases left unmatched: 5. Germline V gene data show CDR1 as SGDLS and CDR2 as YYNGEE. This CDR3 is 15 amino acids long.

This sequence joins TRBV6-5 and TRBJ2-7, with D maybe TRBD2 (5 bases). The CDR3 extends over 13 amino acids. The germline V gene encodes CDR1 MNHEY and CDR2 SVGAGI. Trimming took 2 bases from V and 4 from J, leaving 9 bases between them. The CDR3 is CASSYVSGYEQYF. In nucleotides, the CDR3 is TGTGCCAGCAGTTACGTCTCGGGGTACGAGCAGTACTTC.

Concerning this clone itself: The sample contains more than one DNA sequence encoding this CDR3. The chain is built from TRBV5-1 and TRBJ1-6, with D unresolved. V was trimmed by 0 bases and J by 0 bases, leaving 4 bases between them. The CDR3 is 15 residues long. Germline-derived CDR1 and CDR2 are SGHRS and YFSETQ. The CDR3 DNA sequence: TGCGCCAGCAGCTTGGGGAGCTCCTATAATTCACCCCTCCACTTT. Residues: CASSLGSSYNSPLHF.

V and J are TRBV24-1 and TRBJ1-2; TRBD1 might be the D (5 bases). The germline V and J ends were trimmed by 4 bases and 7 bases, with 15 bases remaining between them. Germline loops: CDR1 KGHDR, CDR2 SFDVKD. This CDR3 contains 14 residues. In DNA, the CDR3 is TGTGCCACCAGTGAAGATTCAGGGTATAGTGGCTACACCTTC. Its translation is CATSEDSGYSGYTF.

For the CDR3, the DNA is TGTGCCTGGAGTCCCATTCGGGACAGGAGAAATTCACCCCTCCACTTT. This sequence encodes CAWSPIRDRRNSPLHF. The J gene is TRBJ1-6, the V gene TRBV30; 8 bases match TRBD1. In germline, CDR1 is GTSNPN, CDR2 SVGIG (reference sequence). The CDR3 is 16 amino acids. The V gene end was trimmed by 2 bases and the J gene end by 7 bases; junction bases not matched to a gene: 10.

This CDR3 reads CASSFNTVAKNIQYF. The CDR3 DNA sequence: TGTGCCAGCAGCTTTAATACGGTGGCCAAAAACATTCAGTACTTC. The rearrangement links TRBV5-4 to TRBJ2-4; D not resolved. V was shortened by 2 bases and J by 1 base, with 10 bases between the two germline ends. This CDR3 is 15 amino acids long. In germline, CDR1 is SGHNT, CDR2 YYREEE (reference sequence).

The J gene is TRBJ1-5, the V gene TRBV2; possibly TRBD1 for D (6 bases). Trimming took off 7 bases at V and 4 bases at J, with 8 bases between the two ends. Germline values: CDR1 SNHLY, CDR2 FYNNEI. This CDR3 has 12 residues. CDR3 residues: CASNRANQPQHF. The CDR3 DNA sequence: TGTGCCAGCAACAGGGCGAATCAGCCCCAGCATTTT.

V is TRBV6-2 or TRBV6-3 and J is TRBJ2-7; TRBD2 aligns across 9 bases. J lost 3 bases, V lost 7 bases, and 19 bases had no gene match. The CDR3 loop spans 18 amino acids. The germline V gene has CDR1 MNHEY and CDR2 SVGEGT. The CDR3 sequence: CASTPLAASGNPDYEQYF. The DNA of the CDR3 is TGTGCCAGCACCCCCCTGGCCGCTAGCGGGAACCCCGACTACGAGCAGTACTTC.

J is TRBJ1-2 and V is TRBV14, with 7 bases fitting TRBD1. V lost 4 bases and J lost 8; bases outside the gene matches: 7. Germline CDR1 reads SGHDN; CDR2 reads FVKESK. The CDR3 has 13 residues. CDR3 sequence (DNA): TGTGCCAGCAGCCCCCAGGGGGTACGGGGCTACACCTTC. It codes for CASSPQGVRGYTF.

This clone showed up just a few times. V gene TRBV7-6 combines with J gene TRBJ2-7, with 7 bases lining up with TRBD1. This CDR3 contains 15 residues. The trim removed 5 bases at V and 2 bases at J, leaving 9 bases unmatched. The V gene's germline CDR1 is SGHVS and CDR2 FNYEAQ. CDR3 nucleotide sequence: TGTGCCAGCAGCCCGAACCCGGGACAGACCTACGAGCAGTACTTC. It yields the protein CASSPNPGQTYEQYF.

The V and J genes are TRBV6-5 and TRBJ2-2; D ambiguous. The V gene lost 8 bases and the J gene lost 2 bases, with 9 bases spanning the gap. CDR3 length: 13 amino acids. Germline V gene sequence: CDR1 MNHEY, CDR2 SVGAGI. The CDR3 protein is CASVLINTGELFF. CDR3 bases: TGTGCCAGCGTACTCATAAACACCGGGGAGCTGTTTTTT.

CDR3 region: CASSHVGEGKIEAEAFF. The CDR3 DNA is TGTGCCAGCAGCCACGTCGGGGAGGGGAAAATTGAGGCTGAAGCTTTCTTT. The rearrangement links TRBV4-2 to TRBJ1-1; tentatively, D is TRBD1 (5 bases). The length of the CDR3 is 17 residues. Germline CDR1 and CDR2: LGHNA and YNFKEQ. Between the trimmed V and J ends, which lost 3 bases and 6 bases, there was a span of 23 bases.

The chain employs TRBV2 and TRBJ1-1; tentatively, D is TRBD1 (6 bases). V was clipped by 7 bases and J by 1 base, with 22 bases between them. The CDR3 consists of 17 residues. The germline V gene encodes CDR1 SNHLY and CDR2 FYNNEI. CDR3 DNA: TGTGCCAGCATGCCACAAAAGACAGGAGCTCCGAACACTGAAGCTTTCTTT. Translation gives CASMPQKTGAPNTEAFF.

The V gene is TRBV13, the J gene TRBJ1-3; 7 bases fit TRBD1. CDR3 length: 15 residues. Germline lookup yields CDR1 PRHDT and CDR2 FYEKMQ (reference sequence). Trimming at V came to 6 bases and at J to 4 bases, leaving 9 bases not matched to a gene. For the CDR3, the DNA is TGTGCCAGCAGTAGTCGACAGGGTTCAGGAAACACCATATATTTT. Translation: CASSSRQGSGNTIYF.

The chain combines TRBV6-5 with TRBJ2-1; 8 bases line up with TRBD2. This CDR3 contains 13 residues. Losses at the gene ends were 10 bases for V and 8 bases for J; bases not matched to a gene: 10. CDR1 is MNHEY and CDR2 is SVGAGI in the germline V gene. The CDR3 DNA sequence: TGTGCCACCGAGGGGGTAGCGGGATATGAGCAGTTCTTC. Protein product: CATEGVAGYEQFF.

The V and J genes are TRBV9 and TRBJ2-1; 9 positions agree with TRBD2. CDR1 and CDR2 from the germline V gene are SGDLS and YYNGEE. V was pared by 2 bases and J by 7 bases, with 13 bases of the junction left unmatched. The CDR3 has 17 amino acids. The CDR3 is CASSVPFAGGQLNEQFF. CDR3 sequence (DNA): TGTGCCAGCAGCGTCCCCTTTGCGGGGGGGCAGTTAAATGAGCAGTTCTTC.

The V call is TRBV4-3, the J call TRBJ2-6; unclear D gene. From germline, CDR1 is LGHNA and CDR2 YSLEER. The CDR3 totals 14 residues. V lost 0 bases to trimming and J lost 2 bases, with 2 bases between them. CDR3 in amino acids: CASSQDTGANVLTF. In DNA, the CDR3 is TGCGCCAGCAGCCAAGATACTGGGGCCAACGTCCTGACTTTC.

The DNA for the CDR3 is TGCGCCAGCAGCTTGGCCATAGCGGGGGAGCTGTTTTTT. Amino acids: CASSLAIAGELFF. The rearrangement links TRBV5-1 to TRBJ2-2, with D perhaps TRBD2 (5 bases). Germline CDR1 is SGHRS and CDR2 is YFSETQ. The V end was cut by 0 bases, the J end by 8 bases, with 8 bases between. The CDR3 has 13 residues.

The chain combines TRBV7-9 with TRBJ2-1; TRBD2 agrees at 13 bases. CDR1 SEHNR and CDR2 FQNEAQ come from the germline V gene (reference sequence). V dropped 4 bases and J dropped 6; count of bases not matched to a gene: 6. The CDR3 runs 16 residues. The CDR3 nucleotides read TGTGCCAGCAGCTATTCGACTAGCGGGAGGATCAATGAGCAGTTCTTC. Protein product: CASSYSTSGRINEQFF.

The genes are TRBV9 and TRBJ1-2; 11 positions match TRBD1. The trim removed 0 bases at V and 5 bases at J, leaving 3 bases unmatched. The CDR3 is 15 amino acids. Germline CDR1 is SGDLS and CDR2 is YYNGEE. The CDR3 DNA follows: TGTGCCAGCAGCGTAGAAGGGACAGGGGGTTATGGCTACACCTTC. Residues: CASSVEGTGGYGYTF.

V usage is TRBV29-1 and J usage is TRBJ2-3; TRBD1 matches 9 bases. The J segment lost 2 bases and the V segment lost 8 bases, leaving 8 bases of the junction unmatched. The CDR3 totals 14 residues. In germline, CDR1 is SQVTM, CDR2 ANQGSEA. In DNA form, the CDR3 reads TGCAGCCACGGGGGACAGGGATTCACAGATACGCAGTATTTT. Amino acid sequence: CSHGGQGFTDTQYF.